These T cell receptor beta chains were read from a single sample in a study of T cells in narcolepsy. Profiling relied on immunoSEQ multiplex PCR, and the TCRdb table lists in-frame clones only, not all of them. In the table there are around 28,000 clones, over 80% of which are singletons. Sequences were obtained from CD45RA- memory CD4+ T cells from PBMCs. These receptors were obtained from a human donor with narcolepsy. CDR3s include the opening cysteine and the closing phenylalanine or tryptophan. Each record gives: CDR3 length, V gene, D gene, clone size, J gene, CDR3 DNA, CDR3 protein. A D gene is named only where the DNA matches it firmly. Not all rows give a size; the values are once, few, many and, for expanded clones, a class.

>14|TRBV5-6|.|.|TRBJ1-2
TGTGCCAGCAGACCTCGAGGGGAAGGAGGGGGCTACACCTTC
CASRPRGEGGGYTF
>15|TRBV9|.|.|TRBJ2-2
TGTGCCAGCAGCGTATGGGATGGACTGACGGGGGAGCTGTTTTTT
CASSVWDGLTGELFF
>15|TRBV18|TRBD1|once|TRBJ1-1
TGTGCCAGCTCACAGGAGACAGGGCATGTCACTGAAGCTTTCTTT
CASSQETGHVTEAFF
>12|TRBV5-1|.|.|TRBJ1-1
TGCGCCAGCTCCCAGGGGATCGGTGAAGCTTTCTTT
CASSQGIGEAFF
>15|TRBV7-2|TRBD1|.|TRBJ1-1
TGTGCCAGCAGCCCATCAACAGGGGTCAACACTGAAGCTTTCTTT
CASSPSTGVNTEAFF
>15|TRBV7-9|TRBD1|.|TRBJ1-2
TGTGCCAGCAGCTTAGGAGGGGGCCATAACTATGGCTACACCTTC
CASSLGGGHNYGYTF
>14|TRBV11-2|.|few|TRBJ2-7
TGTGCCAGCAGCCCAAACGCGGGACACTACGAGCAGTACTTC
CASSPNAGHYEQYF
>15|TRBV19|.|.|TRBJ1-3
TGTGCCAGTAGACCGGGACGGAACTCTGGAAACACCATATATTTT
CASRPGRNSGNTIYF
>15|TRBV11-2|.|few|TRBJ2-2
TGTGCCAGCAGCAGCGGGACACCGAACACCGGGGAGCTGTTTTTT
CASSSGTPNTGELFF
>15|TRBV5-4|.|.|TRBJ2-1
TGTGCCAGCACCACGGATAGCGGTGCCTTCAATGAGCAGTTCTTC
CASTTDSGAFNEQFF
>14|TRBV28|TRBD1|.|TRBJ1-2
TGTGCCAGCAGCCTCAGGGGGCGCGGCTATGGCTACACCTTC
CASSLRGRGYGYTF
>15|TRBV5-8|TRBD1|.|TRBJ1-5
TGTGCCAGCAGCGGGGGACAGAGCAACAATCAGCCCCAGCATTTT
CASSGGQSNNQPQHF
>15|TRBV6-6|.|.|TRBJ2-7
TGTGCCAGCGTGGGGTGGGCAGTCGATTCCCACGAGCAGTACTTC
CASVGWAVDSHEQYF
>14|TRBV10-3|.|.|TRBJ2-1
TGTGCCACCAGGCCGGACCCACAATCAAATGAGCAGTTCTTC
CATRPDPQSNEQFF
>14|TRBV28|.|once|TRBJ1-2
TGTGCCAGCAGTACCCGGGACGGACTCTATGGCTACACCTTC
CASSTRDGLYGYTF
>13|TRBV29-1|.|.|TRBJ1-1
TGCAGCGTTGCTTTCGGGCTCCGGACTGAAGCTTTCTTT
CSVAFGLRTEAFF
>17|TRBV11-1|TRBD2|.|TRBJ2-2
TGTGCCAGCAGCTTATCAGGGACTAGCGGGGGGACCGGGGAGCTGTTTTTT
CASSLSGTSGGTGELFF
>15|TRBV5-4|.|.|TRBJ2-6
TGTGCCAGCAGCTTGGGTGGCTCTGGGGCCAACGTCCTGACTTTC
CASSLGGSGANVLTF
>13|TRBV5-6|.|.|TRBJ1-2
TGTGCCAGCAATTCCCGCCGTAACTATGGCTACACCTTC
CASNSRRNYGYTF
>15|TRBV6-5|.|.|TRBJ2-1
TGTGCCAGCAGAGCGAAGGGTCGGTCCTACAATGAGCAGTTCTTC
CASRAKGRSYNEQFF
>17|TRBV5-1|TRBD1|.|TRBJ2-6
TGCGCCAGCAGCGGGGGACAGGGGGCCACTGGGGCCAACGTCCTGACTTTC
CASSGGQGATGANVLTF
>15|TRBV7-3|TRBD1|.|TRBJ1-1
TGTGCCAGCAGCCTTGGGACAGGGACTAACACTGAAGCTTTCTTT
CASSLGTGTNTEAFF
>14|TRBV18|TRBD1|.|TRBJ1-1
TGTGCCAGCTCACCGGGACAGTTGAACACTGAAGCTTTCTTT
CASSPGQLNTEAFF